This T cell receptor beta chain was observed in a study of response to subunit inactivated influenza vaccine. Study-level points and caveats: The authors suggested that few new T cells are recruited per seasonal influenza vaccination.

This clonotype showed up many times. The antigen remains undetermined. The germline V gene has CDR1 MDHEN and CDR2 SYDVKM. Trimming removed 8 bases from V and 5 bases from J; junction bases left unmatched: 8. The CDR3 contains 15 residues. TCRdb processed the RT-PCR reads anew with MiXCR; each CDR3 protein has one entry. The sample lists under 550,000 distinct CDR3 sequences; around 8% were seen once. This TCR derives from a man in his fifties or sixties who received an inactivated influenza vaccine. The chain is built from TRBV28 and TRBJ2-2, with TRBD1 matching 10 bases. This material consisted of PBMCs from blood, taken 23 months after vaccination. The CDR3 reads CASYKPGQGTGELFF. The CDR3 DNA reads as TGTGCCAGCTATAAACCGGGACAGGGGACCGGGGAGCTGTTTTTT.